This entry lists 11 T cell receptor beta chains sequenced from one sample in a study of T cell repertoires in cytomegalovirus infection. MiXCR, run by TCRdb on the reads, gives a single entry per CDR3 protein. The profile shows 200,000 to 300,000 distinct CDR3 sequences, 12% to 15% of them singletons. Sequencing was done on a sample of PBMCs. Every receptor here comes from a human donor in good health (CMV status not recorded). Some clones in this sample may be carry-over from other donors' samples.

CDR3 protein: CASSEGVRFEKLFF. For the CDR3, the DNA is TGCGCCAGCAGTGAGGGAGTAAGGTTTGAAAAACTGTTTTTT. This chain connects TRBV5-1 to TRBJ1-4; D remains unclear. V lost 5 bases and J lost 7, with 15 bases in between. CDR1 and CDR2 from the germline V gene are SGHRS and YFSETQ. The CDR3 runs 14 residues.

This clonotype has ten or more counts. V is TRBV20-1 and J is TRBJ2-5; TRBD2 aligns across 10 bases. CDR1 and CDR2 from the germline V gene are DFQATT and SNEGSKA (reference sequence). V shed 6 bases, J shed 4 bases, and the junction held 5 bases outside the gene matches. The CDR3 has 13 amino acids. CDR3 residues: CSALAGAPETQYF. The CDR3 nucleotides read TGCAGTGCCCTAGCGGGAGCCCCAGAGACCCAGTACTTC.

This clonotype has a count of ten or more. V and J are TRBV7-2 and TRBJ2-1; 11 bases line up with TRBD2. Per germline, CDR1 SGHTA and CDR2 FQGNSA. The junction had 3 bases not matched to a gene; V was cut back by 2 bases and J by 6 bases. This CDR3 spans 15 amino acids. The CDR3 loop reads CASSLLAGGFNEQFF. CDR3 coding DNA: TGTGCCAGCAGCTTATTAGCGGGAGGGTTCAATGAGCAGTTCTTC.

There are a few counts of this clonotype. The rearrangement links TRBV20-1 to TRBJ2-7; TRBD1 aligns across 11 bases. The CDR3 length is 16 residues. The junction had 8 bases not matched to a gene; V was cut back by 1 base and J by 3 bases. Germline V gives CDR1 DFQATT, CDR2 SNEGSKA (reference sequence). The CDR3 DNA is TGCAGTGCTAGAGTATTAGGGGACAGGGGGTACTACGAGCAGTACTTC. This gives the protein CSARVLGDRGYYEQYF.

This clonotype appeared a few times. The chain carries TRBV4-3 and TRBJ2-5; the D call may be TRBD1 or TRBD2 (5 bases each). CDR1 and CDR2 (germline): LGHNA, YSLEER. This CDR3 has 14 amino acids. Deletions cut 6 bases from V and 8 bases from J, with 19 bases between. CDR3 DNA: TGCGCCAGCAGGTCGAAGGGACCTATGGTAACCCAGTACTTC. Amino acids: CASRSKGPMVTQYF.

At least ten counts were recorded for this clonotype. V and J are TRBV10-3 and TRBJ2-4, with 8 bases lining up with TRBD1. V lost 0 bases, J lost 4 bases, and 5 bases stayed unmatched. Per the germline V gene, CDR1 is ENHRY and CDR2 is SYGVKD. The CDR3 runs 16 residues. For the CDR3, the DNA is TGTGCCATCAGTGAGTCTATCCGACAGGGGAAAAACATTCAGTACTTC. It is translated as CAISESIRQGKNIQYF.

In this sample, this clonotype turned up many times. The rearrangement links TRBV7-8 to TRBJ1-6, with 9 bases lining up with TRBD1. This CDR3 spans 16 amino acids. The ends lost 0 bases at V and 6 bases at J; junction bases unmatched: 3. Germline V gene lookup returns CDR1 SGHVS and CDR2 FQNEAQ. The CDR3 DNA follows: TGTGCCAGCAGCTTAGCGCTGACAGGGGGTAATTCACCCCTCCACTTT. Its protein is CASSLALTGGNSPLHF.

The chain recombines TRBV19 with TRBJ1-5; 8 bases are a match to TRBD1. Germline CDR1 LNHDA, CDR2 SQIVND (reference sequence). The V and J ends lost 3 bases and 7 bases, in that order; junction bases with no gene match: 2. CDR3 length: 13 amino acids. The DNA for the CDR3 is TGTGCCAGTAGTATCGACAGGGGCCAGCCCCAGCATTTT. Its translation: CASSIDRGQPQHF.

This chain connects TRBV9 to TRBJ2-7; 8 positions match TRBD1. In germline, CDR1 is SGDLS, CDR2 YYNGEE. After removal of 7 bases from V and 6 bases from J, the junction contained 12 bases not matched to a gene. The CDR3 consists of 14 residues. For the CDR3, the DNA is TGTGCCAGCGGAGGAGACAGGGGTGGTGGCGAGCAGTACTTC. It codes for CASGGDRGGGEQYF.

In its sample, this clonotype was seen many times. This rearrangement joins TRBV6-2 or TRBV6-3 to TRBJ1-1, with D hard to call. V was cut by 2 bases and J by 6 bases, with 13 bases left in between. The CDR3 runs 14 residues. CDR1 is MNHEY, CDR2 SVGEGT, per germline. This CDR3 reads CASSYVDFAAEAFF. DNA of the CDR3: TGTGCCAGCAGTTACGTGGACTTTGCCGCTGAAGCTTTCTTT.

This clonotype has a count of ten or more. The V gene is TRBV7-3, the J gene TRBJ2-3, with D uncertain. The CDR3 loop spans 15 amino acids. CDR1 and CDR2 (germline): SGHTA, FQGTGA. Trimming left V 5 bases short and J 1 base short, with 13 bases between. DNA for the CDR3: TGTGCCAGCAGCCCGCGGCCCGGAGGCACAGATACGCAGTATTTT. Encoded protein: CASSPRPGGTDTQYF.